The subject of this entry is one T cell receptor beta chain. How the authors handled the data: Amplification from reference gene primers served as the basis for estimated nucleated cell counts. Produced via immunoSEQ multiplex PCR; TCRdb's table is partial and in-frame only. Clone size and V and J calls were adopted from that table, with D and trimming inferred from the DNA. The sample has 70,000 or so clones, about 88% seen once. The data derive from a study of blood T cell repertoires in COVID-19. On the study more broadly: Acute and convalescent COVID-19 specimens originated in the United States, Italy and Spain. T cells, B-cell-depleted T cells, or PBMCs provided the cDNA or gDNA that served as material.

Germline loops: CDR1 MNHNS, CDR2 SASEGT. V shed 3 bases and J 9 bases; nucleotides not matched to a gene: 5. This CDR3 comprises 13 residues. Sequences were obtained from peripheral blood. The gene calls are TRBV6-1 and TRBJ1-5, with TRBD1 matching 7 bases. This TCR was recovered from a human donor in a cohort sampled during active COVID-19. The CDR3 spells CASSEEGAGPQHF. The CDR3, as DNA: TGTGCCAGCAGTGAGGAGGGGGCGGGGCCCCAGCATTTT.